This T cell receptor (beta chain) comes out of a study of shared clonotypes between healthy human individuals. Study-wide points: Genetic and exposure-history diversity was limited by the small donor number.

Free of recent acute infections or vaccinations, the donors were healthy HIV-negative adults. Libraries were prepared by immunoSEQ multiplex PCR; TCRdb keeps only in-frame clonotypes and omits some of them. The sample consists of fewer than 550,000 clones, over 75% of them appearing once. Concerning this clone: Antigen specificity is unknown.

Sequenced input: PBMCs. The origin of this receptor is a woman aged 40 to 50 in good health. Some clones in this sample may be carry-over from other donors' samples.

As DNA, the CDR3 is TGTGCCAGCAGTTACTACCAACAGGGGTCAGAGACCCAGTACTTC. This encodes CASSYYQQGSETQYF. This chain links TRBV6-6 with TRBJ2-5, with 7 bases lining up with TRBD1. The CDR3 sequence is 15 residues long. V shed 1 base and J 4 bases; nucleotides not matched to a gene: 6. CDR1 is MNHNY, CDR2 SVGAGI, per germline (reference sequence).